This T cell receptor (beta chain) was obtained from a study of T cell responses to AZD1222 COVID-19 vaccine (dated by TCRdb to about 2021). Regarding the study in general: A total of around 240 trial participants underwent TCR sequencing, of whom about 200 received two doses of AZD1222 and some 26 received two doses of the MenACWY control vaccine. Trial participants were enrolled into age subgroups of 18-55, 56-69 and 70-plus years, which contained roughly 150, 30 and 60 TCR-sequenced participants, respectively. What the work shows at the level of the full study, not this receptor alone: In the small 56-69-year group, the increase in depth fell short of significance, most likely because of low power. Epitopes outside the regions mutated in the B.1.351 and B.1.1.7 variants were reportedly recognized by nearly half of the unique spike-specific TCRs. Participants were mostly white British, with more females than males. The authors suggested clonal diversity may have been underestimated. No day 14 peak-response samples were available, so repertoires were characterized only after the peak T cell response. Conclusions about previously exposed vaccinees were limited because only a handful of AZD1222 recipients were SARS-CoV-2 seropositive at baseline. The whole spike protein was spanned by vaccine-associated CD4 TCRs, and dominant responses were seen in regions 160-218 and 743-854. A significant rise in spike-specific TCR breadth and depth was observed after two AZD1222 doses relative to day 0 and relative to MenACWY recipients.

A note on this clone: It lacks a known antigen. Base qualities were left out, and no much larger clone turns up one base away.

Spanning cysteine to phenylalanine, the CDR3 consists of 14 amino acids. Kept here is only the CDR3 DNA, which spans 42 bases and is read in frame from base 1. The junction shows trimming of 3 bases on V and 6 bases on J, plus 14 bases between the germline ends. CDR1 is given as LNHDA and CDR2 as SQIVND, both from the germline V gene (reference sequence). According to the study, the label for this sample's time point signals: about 28 days (+/-7) after the second vaccine dose. AZD1222 recipients whose second dose came at about 4 weeks and those whose second dose came at about 12 weeks were combined into one group, since spike-specific TCR depth and breadth did not differ between the two schedules. Vaccinee samples were obtained from the UK trials COV001 and COV002, which included a single-blind randomized controlled phase 2/3 trial of AZD1222 (ChAdOx1 nCoV-19) in healthy adults. For TCRbeta chain sequencing, PBMC samples from trial participants were taken at day 0 and at day 28 after the second dose.

The CDR3 regions of human TCRbeta chains were subjected to immunosequencing. As for the original processing: Repertoire TCRs were checked for matches against a reference library of SARS-CoV-2-specific TCRs that had been generated using the MIRA antigen-specificity platform. Breadth meant the fraction of unique TCRs that were SARS-CoV-2-associated, whereas depth meant the fraction of total T cells that were SARS-CoV-2-associated. Each spike-specific TCR was assigned to its reactive spike region and to a CD4 or CD8 class using the MIRA data. Log10-transformed breadth and depth values were compared by one-way ANOVA with Sidak's multiple comparisons tests. TCRdb took this table from immuneACCESS and kept in-frame rearrangements with V and J called. Such tables lack part of the clones; where checked against another copy, unresolved V genes explain under half of the gap, and the rest is unexplained. V and J calls and clone size are copied from that table; D and trimming were computed from the DNA. The sample yields about 150,000 clones; approximately 91% were counted once. The top ten clones comprise about 3.8% of the sample.

The source of this sequence is an adult who received the AZD1222 COVID-19 vaccine. This specimen was peripheral blood, taken 28 days after the second AZD1222 dose. The chain is assembled from TRBV19 and TRBJ1-1; the D gene is unclear. Read as DNA, the sequence is TGTGCCAGTAGTATGCGGGATAGAATACCTGAAGCTTTCTTT. Translated, it reads CASSMRDRIPEAFF.